This record covers a single TCR beta chain. As yet, its antigen is unknown. This specimen comes from a study of regulatory T cells in long-lasting Graves disease. General study findings and limits: More public clonotypes were shared by persistent patients (2,741) than by new patients (roughly 870).

CDR3-region Arm-PCR and iRepertoire HTBI primers produced the TCR beta libraries. In TCRdb, the multiplex PCR reads were re-called with MiXCR into one record per CDR3 protein. The data hold about 560,000 distinct CDR3 sequences, with 16% observed a single time. This sample's time point: newly diagnosed GD, antithyroid drugs for less than 3 months. PBMCs provided the RNA from which the TCR library was made. This sample also appeared in a second study, on T cells in Graves' hyperthyroidism and ophthalmopathy. This second report adds: A first-round RT-PCR of the TCR CDR3 used the HTBI primer set.

This TCR came from a man between 18 and 29 years old with Graves disease. Sequencing was performed on peripheral blood mononuclear cells (PBMCs), taken at new diagnosis, from a patient treated with antithyroid drugs.

CDR3 in amino acids: CASSPVARGNEQFF. The CDR3 DNA reads as TGTGCCAGCAGCCCAGTGGCCCGGGGCAATGAGCAGTTCTTC. The chain combines TRBV6-1 with TRBJ2-1; a possible D gene is TRBD2 (5 bases). In germline, CDR1 is MNHNS, CDR2 SASEGT. This CDR3 comprises 14 residues. Trimming took 6 bases from V and 6 from J, leaving 15 bases between them.